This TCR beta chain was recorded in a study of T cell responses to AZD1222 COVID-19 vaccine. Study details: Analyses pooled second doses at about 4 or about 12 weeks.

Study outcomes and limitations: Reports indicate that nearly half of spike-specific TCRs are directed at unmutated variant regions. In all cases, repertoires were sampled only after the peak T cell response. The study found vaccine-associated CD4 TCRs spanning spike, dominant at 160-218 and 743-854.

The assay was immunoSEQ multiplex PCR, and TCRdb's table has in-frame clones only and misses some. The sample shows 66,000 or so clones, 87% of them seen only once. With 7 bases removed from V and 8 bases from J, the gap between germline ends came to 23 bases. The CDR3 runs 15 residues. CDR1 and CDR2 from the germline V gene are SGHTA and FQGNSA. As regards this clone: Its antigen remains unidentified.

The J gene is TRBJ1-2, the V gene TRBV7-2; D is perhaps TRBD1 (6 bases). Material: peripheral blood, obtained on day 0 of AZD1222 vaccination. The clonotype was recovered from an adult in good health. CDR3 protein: CASTSWGREFDGYTF. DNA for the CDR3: TGTGCCAGCACTTCCTGGGGGCGCGAATTCGACGGCTACACCTTC.